In its sample, the clone carrying this TCR beta chain was seen a few times. Assay: immunoSEQ multiplex PCR; the TCRdb copy retains only in-frame clones and omits some. Among a few hundred thousand clones listed, roughly 90% were seen once. These data are taken from a study of blood T cell repertoires in COVID-19. Germline V gives CDR1 LNHDA, CDR2 SQIVND (reference sequence). Unmatched junction bases numbered 4, after V lost 5 bases and J lost 3 bases. The CDR3 totals 14 residues. The chain employs TRBV19 and TRBJ1-2; 9 bases match TRBD1. The sample was peripheral blood. This receptor was taken from a woman aged 70 to 79 with COVID-19, enrolled during active disease. Here the CDR3 reads CASSSQGADYGYTF. In DNA form, the CDR3 reads TGTGCCAGTAGTTCACAGGGGGCGGACTATGGCTACACCTTC.